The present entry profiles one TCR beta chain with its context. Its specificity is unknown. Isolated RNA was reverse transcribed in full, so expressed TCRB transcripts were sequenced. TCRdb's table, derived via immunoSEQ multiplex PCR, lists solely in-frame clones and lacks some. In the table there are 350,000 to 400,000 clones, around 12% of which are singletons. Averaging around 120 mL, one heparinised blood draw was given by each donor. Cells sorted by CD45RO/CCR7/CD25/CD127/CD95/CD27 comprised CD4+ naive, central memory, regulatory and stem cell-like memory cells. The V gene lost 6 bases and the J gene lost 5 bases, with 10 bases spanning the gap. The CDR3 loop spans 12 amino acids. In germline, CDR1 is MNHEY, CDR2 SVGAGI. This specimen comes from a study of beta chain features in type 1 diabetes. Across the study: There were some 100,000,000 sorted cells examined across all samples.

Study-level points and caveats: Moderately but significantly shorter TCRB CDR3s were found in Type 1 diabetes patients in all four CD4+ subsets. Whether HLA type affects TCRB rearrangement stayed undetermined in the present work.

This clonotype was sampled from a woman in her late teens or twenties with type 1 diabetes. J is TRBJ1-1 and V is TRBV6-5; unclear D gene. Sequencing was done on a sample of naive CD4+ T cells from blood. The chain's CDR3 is CASRRGRTEAFF. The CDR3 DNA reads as TGTGCCAGCAGGCGGGGTAGAACTGAAGCTTTCTTT.